This T cell receptor (beta chain) comes out of a study of regulatory T cells in long-lasting Graves disease. V was clipped by 2 bases and J by 2 bases, with 4 bases between them. CDR3 length equals 13 residues. CDR1 and CDR2 from the germline V gene are SGHTA and FQGTGA. The time point denotes: newly diagnosed GD, antithyroid drugs for less than 3 months. Following extraction of RNA from PBMCs, that RNA was used to make the TCR library. The TCR beta library used iRepertoire HTBI primers with Arm-PCR amplification of CDR3. Using its own MiXCR run on the multiplex PCR reads, TCRdb lists one record per CDR3 protein. The table has 200,000 to 250,000 distinct CDR3 sequences, around 20% seen once. This clonotype showed up many times.

The chain recombines TRBV7-3 with TRBJ1-3; no firm D call. The TCR was taken from a female donor with Graves disease. This specimen consisted of peripheral blood mononuclear cells (PBMCs), obtained at new diagnosis, from a patient treated with antithyroid drugs. CDR3 sequence reads: CASSLHTGNTIYF. In DNA form, the CDR3 reads TGTGCCAGCAGCTTACATACTGGAAACACCATATATTTT. Full variable domain (rest looked up from reference TRBV7-3 and TRBJ1-3): GAGVSQTPSNKVTEKGKYVELRCDPISGHTALYWYRQSLGQGPEFLIYFQGTGAADDSGLPNDRFFAVRPEGSVSTLKIQRTERGDSAVYLCASSLHTGNTIYFGEGSWLTVV.